This TCR beta chain was documented in a study of blood T cell repertoires in COVID-19. In the study overall: The United States, Italy and Spain supplied acute and convalescent COVID-19 samples. T cells, B-cell-depleted T cells, or PBMCs provided the cDNA or gDNA that served as material.

The authors' processing: Reference gene primer amplification gave nucleated cell count estimates. The data were produced by immunoSEQ multiplex PCR, yet TCRdb's version contains in-frame clones alone and is incomplete. The V and J calls and clone size are taken from that table; D and trimming were inferred from the DNA. Here the sample spans tens of thousands of clones, approximately 91% being singletons. V shed 6 bases and J 1 base; nucleotides not matched to a gene: 10. Looked up from germline, CDR1 is SNHLY and CDR2 is FYNNEI. The CDR3 has 16 residues. The sequenced sample consisted of peripheral blood. This sequence originates from a human donor with active COVID-19. The donor label of this sample is uncertain. The chain uses TRBV2 and TRBJ2-3; 7 bases are a match to TRBD2. CDR3 DNA sequence: TGTGCCAGCAGCGTTAGGCTAGCGGACCGCACAGATACGCAGTATTTT. It specifies CASSVRLADRTDTQYF. The whole variable domain, filled in from reference TRBV2 and TRBJ2-3, reads EPEVTQTPSHQVTQMGQEVILRCVPISNHLYFYWYRQILGQKVEFLVSFYNNEISEKSEIFDDQFSVERPDGSNFTLKIRSTKLEDSAMYFCASSVRLADRTDTQYFGPGTRLTVL.